This T cell receptor beta chain was retrieved from a study of technical replicates of blood from several donors. The repertoire was sequenced with immunoSEQ multiplex PCR; TCRdb's copy has only in-frame clones and lacks some. This sample carries fewer than 65,000 clones, around 87% of them seen once, and the ten largest clones take about 5.2%. There are 15 residues in the CDR3. The junction had 13 bases not matched to a gene; V was cut back by 5 bases and J by 9 bases. Germline loops: CDR1 PRHDT, CDR2 FYEKMQ (reference sequence). The receptor's source is a human donor in good health. Some clones in this sample may be carry-over from other donors' samples. The sequencing input was PBMCs. The chain combines TRBV13 with TRBJ2-4; TRBD1 matches 7 bases. This CDR3 reads CASSARDSDLSIQYF. In DNA, the CDR3 is TGTGCCAGCAGCGCCCGGGACAGCGACCTTAGCATTCAGTACTTC.